This TCR beta chain was profiled in a study of T cell responses to AZD1222 COVID-19 vaccine (dated by TCRdb to the early 2020s). Looking at the study overall: AZD1222 recipients with second doses at about 4 weeks or about 12 weeks were pooled, because spike-specific TCR depth and breadth did not differ between schedules. TCR sequencing was performed for roughly 240 trial participants, of whom around 200 were given two doses of AZD1222 and some 26 were given two doses of MenACWY control vaccine. Trial participants were enrolled into age subgroups of 18-55, 56-69 and 70-plus years, which contained approximately 150, 30 and 60 TCR-sequenced participants, respectively. Here is what the overall study found, with its caveats: After two AZD1222 doses, both the breadth and the depth of spike-specific TCRs were significantly higher than at day 0 and than in MenACWY recipients. Conclusions about previously exposed vaccinees are limited, since just five or six AZD1222 recipients were seropositive for SARS-CoV-2 at baseline. The whole spike protein was spanned by vaccine-associated CD4 TCRs, and dominant responses were seen in regions 160-218 and 743-854. Because no day 14 peak-response samples were available, repertoires were characterized only after the peak T cell response. Participants were mostly white British and included more females than males, and it was suggested by the authors that clonal diversity may have been underestimated. In the small 56-69-year group, the increase in depth fell short of significance, most likely because of low power. Reportedly, almost half of the unique spike-specific TCRs recognized epitopes lying outside the regions that are mutated in the B.1.351 and B.1.1.7 variants.

The CDR3 regions of human TCRbeta chains were subjected to immunosequencing. For the original study's pipeline: TCRs in the repertoires were matched against a reference library of SARS-CoV-2-specific TCRs that had been generated with the MIRA antigen-specificity platform. Breadth meant the fraction of unique TCRs that were SARS-CoV-2-associated, whereas depth meant the fraction of total T cells that were SARS-CoV-2-associated. Using the MIRA data, each spike-specific TCR was assigned both to the spike region to which the TCR was reactive and to a CD4 or CD8 class. Log10-transformed breadth and depth values were compared by one-way ANOVA with Sidak's multiple comparisons tests. TCRdb re-hosts the immuneACCESS table, in-frame sequences only. Its copies lack some clones; in the studies checked, an unresolved V gene accounts for under half of them, and the cause for the rest is not known. From that table come the V and J calls and clone size; the DNA was used to work out D and trimming. The sample table lists about 72,000 clones, 70% to 90% of them with a count of one. Roughly 2.4% of the sample comes from the top ten.

Including the terminal cysteine and phenylalanine, the CDR3 comprises 14 residues. Only the CDR3 part of the read is kept: 42 bases, read in frame from the first base. The germline V gene encodes CDR1 LNHDA and CDR2 SQIVND (reference sequence). At the junction V is shortened by 7 bases and J by 3 bases, with 15 bases in between. Taken with the paper, the label for time point translates to: baseline before first vaccination. Samples from vaccinated people were obtained from the UK trials COV001 and COV002, which included a single-blind randomized controlled phase 2/3 trial of AZD1222 (ChAdOx1 nCoV-19) in healthy adults. For TCRbeta chain sequencing, PBMC samples were collected from trial participants at day 0 and at day 28 after the second dose. Comments on this clone: Which antigen it targets is not known. Base qualities are not provided; no much larger clone lies one nucleotide away.

The receptor was isolated from an adult in good health. The rearranged chain carries TRBV19 and TRBJ1-1; a weak D assignment points to TRBD1 (5 bases agree). The sample in question was peripheral blood, obtained on day 0 of AZD1222 vaccination. The DNA reads TGTGCCAGTACCCGCAGGGAGGTTGACACTGAAGCTTTCTTT. The translation is CASTRREVDTEAFF.